Presented here are 30 T cell receptor beta chains from one specimen sequenced in a study of cytomegalovirus exposure and HLA in healthy donors. Both 60 Vbeta primers and 13 Jbeta primers went into the PCR. Clones were sequenced by immunoSEQ multiplex PCR, and TCRdb holds only the in-frame ones, with some missing. There are fewer than 200,000 clones in the sample; roughly 87% occur only once, and roughly 1.6% lies in the top ten. The sequenced sample was PBMCs. The receptors shown here come from a man aged 50 to 60 in good health and CMV-seronegative.

The chain is built from TRBV27 and TRBJ1-3, with 8 bases matching TRBD1. CDR3 length: 15 residues. In germline, CDR1 is MNHEY, CDR2 SMNVEV (reference sequence). Unmatched junction bases numbered 4, after V lost 5 bases and J lost 1 base. For the CDR3, the DNA is TGTGCCAGCAGTGTTCAGGGGGCTTCTGGAAACACCATATATTTT. Translated: CASSVQGASGNTIYF.

The chain combines TRBV7-2 with TRBJ2-7; TRBD2 might be the D (7 bases). Per germline, CDR1 SGHTA and CDR2 FQGNSA. The CDR3 consists of 16 residues. The ends were cut back, 8 bases at V and 0 bases at J, with 20 bases in the middle. The CDR3 coding sequence is TGTGCCAGCGGGGGGGGCGCTCCGATGAGCTCCTACGAGCAGTACTTC. This gives the protein CASGGGAPMSSYEQYF.

The chain has TRBV15 and TRBJ2-5, with TRBD2 matching over 8 bases. The V and J ends lost 7 bases and 4 bases, in that order; junction bases with no gene match: 8. The CDR3 loop spans 14 amino acids. Germline V gene data show CDR1 as LNHNV and CDR2 as YYDKDF (reference sequence). CDR3 DNA sequence: TGTGCCACCATGGAACAGGGACTAGGAGAGACCCAGTACTTC. Protein: CATMEQGLGETQYF.

The rearrangement links TRBV30 to TRBJ2-7; TRBD1 is a possible D gene (6 bases). The CDR3 is made up of 12 amino acids. Germline CDR1 GTSNPN, CDR2 SVGIG (reference sequence). V was shortened by 2 bases and J by 7 bases, with 12 bases between the two germline ends. The CDR3 DNA reads as TGTGCCTGGAGTCAACAGGGTGGGGAGCAGTACTTC. Protein sequence: CAWSQQGGEQYF. Full variable domain (rest looked up from reference TRBV30 and TRBJ2-7): SQTIHQWPATLVQPVGSPLSLECTVEGTSNPNLYWYRQAAGRGLQLLFYSVGIGQISSEVPQNLSASRPQDRQFILSSKKLLLSDSGFYLCAWSQQGGEQYFGPGTRLTVT.

This clone was observed a handful of times. The rearrangement uses TRBV6-6 and TRBJ2-7, with 8 bases matching TRBD1. V lost 10 bases, J lost 3 bases, and 11 bases stayed unmatched. CDR1 and CDR2 from the germline V gene are MNHNY and SVGAGI (reference sequence). The CDR3 loop spans 14 amino acids. CDR3 residues: CANQEGQAHYEQYF. CDR3 in DNA: TGTGCCAACCAAGAGGGACAGGCACACTACGAGCAGTACTTC.

This rearrangement joins TRBV18 to TRBJ2-1, with TRBD2 matching 8 bases. The CDR3 is made up of 17 amino acids. Trimming cost V 3 bases and J 6 bases; bases outside gene matches: 13. Germline V gene data show CDR1 as KGHSH and CDR2 as LQKENI. The CDR3: CASSPYQSGGPVNEQFF. The CDR3, as DNA: TGTGCCAGCTCACCGTATCAGTCGGGAGGGCCTGTCAATGAGCAGTTCTTC.

The rearrangement joins TRBV29-1 to TRBJ1-2; 9 bases match TRBD1. The CDR3 is 15 residues long. Unmatched junction bases numbered 11, after V lost 5 bases and J lost 4 bases. CDR1 SQVTM and CDR2 ANQGSEA come from the germline V gene. The CDR3 here is CSVHFRDREAYGYTF. The CDR3 DNA sequence: TGCAGCGTTCATTTCCGGGACAGGGAAGCCTATGGCTACACCTTC.

This clone has more than one count but fewer than ten. The V call is TRBV5-1, the J call TRBJ1-1; D is undetermined. The CDR3 extends over 15 amino acids. The germline V gene has CDR1 SGHRS and CDR2 YFSETQ. V lost 0 bases and J lost 1, with 10 bases in between. The CDR3 nucleotides read TGCGCCAGCAGCTTGGAAGTAACAGAGAACACTGAAGCTTTCTTT. This codes for CASSLEVTENTEAFF.

In this sample, this clone turned up once. The chain is built from TRBV19 and TRBJ2-7; D unresolved. Trimming took 1 base from V and 2 from J, leaving 9 bases between them. Germline V gene data show CDR1 as LNHDA and CDR2 as SQIVND (reference sequence). The CDR3 covers 14 residues. In DNA, the CDR3 is TGTGCCAGTAGTATAGTTTCAGGAACCTACGAGCAGTACTTC. Protein: CASSIVSGTYEQYF.

The chain carries TRBV14 and TRBJ2-7, with a possible D match to TRBD2 (5 bases). Germline lookup yields CDR1 SGHDN and CDR2 FVKESK. Trimming removed 3 bases at V and 7 bases at J, with 19 bases between. This CDR3 contains 15 residues. In DNA form, the CDR3 reads TGTGCCAGCAGCCAGTACCGTGAATCCCCGGGGGAGCAGTACTTC. This encodes CASSQYRESPGEQYF.

The CDR3 sequence is CASSFGGSYEQYF. The DNA of the CDR3 is TGTGCCAGCAGCTTCGGAGGATCCTACGAGCAGTACTTC. The chain carries TRBV7-8 and TRBJ2-5, with D possibly being TRBD2 (5 bases). Gene TRBJ2-7 matches the end of the DNA better, so the J call may be wrong. From germline, CDR1 is SGHVS and CDR2 FQNEAQ. The CDR3 loop spans 13 amino acids.

This clone has just one count. This sequence joins TRBV27 and TRBJ2-5; 13 nucleotides align to TRBD2. The end of the DNA fits TRBJ2-7 better, so the J call may be wrong. The CDR3 is 15 amino acids. Germline V gives CDR1 MNHEY, CDR2 SMNVEV (reference sequence). The chain's CDR3 is CASRPGLAGEHEQYF. Written as DNA, the CDR3 is TGTGCCAGCAGGCCCGGACTAGCGGGAGAACACGAGCAGTACTTC.

This clone was recorded a few times. The chain has TRBV5-8 and TRBJ2-5; D might be TRBD1 (6 bases). V lost 0 bases to trimming and J lost 4 bases, with 16 bases between them. The germline V gene has CDR1 SGHTS and CDR2 YDEGEE. The CDR3 has 16 residues. CDR3 amino acids: CASSLEGSGARETQYF. CDR3 bases: TGTGCCAGCAGCTTGGAGGGTTCAGGGGCACGAGAGACCCAGTACTTC.

The genes are TRBV19 and TRBJ2-3; 9 bases align to TRBD1. V lost 5 bases and J lost 0; bases outside the gene matches: 9. The germline V gene has CDR1 LNHDA and CDR2 SQIVND (reference sequence). This CDR3 contains 17 residues. CDR3 sequence reads: CASSSHWGQGSTDTQYF. CDR3 sequence (DNA): TGTGCCAGTAGTTCCCACTGGGGACAGGGTAGCACAGATACGCAGTATTTT.

The V call is TRBV14, the J call TRBJ2-7; 8 nucleotides match TRBD2. CDR3 size: 13 residues. CDR1 is SGHDN and CDR2 is FVKESK in the germline V gene. V shed 6 bases and J 4 bases; nucleotides not matched to a gene: 5. The CDR3 DNA reads TGTGCCAGCAGGGTAGCGGGAAGGTACGAGCAGTACTTC. Translation gives CASRVAGRYEQYF. The whole variable domain, remainder taken from reference TRBV14 and TRBJ2-7, is EAGVTQFPSHSVIEKGQTVTLRCDPISGHDNLYWYRRVMGKEIKFLLHFVKESKQDESGMPNNRFLAERTGGTYSTLKVQPAELEDSGVYFCASRVAGRYEQYFGPGTRLTVT.

This chain links TRBV4-1 with TRBJ2-7; D remains unclear. Germline lookup yields CDR1 MGHRA and CDR2 YSYEKL. This CDR3 is 14 amino acids long. V lost 1 base and J 3 bases, leaving 10 bases between the germline ends. CDR3 DNA: TGCGCCAGCAGCCAAGCGACAACGAACTACGAGCAGTACTTC. Protein sequence: CASSQATTNYEQYF.

The J gene is TRBJ2-5, the V gene TRBV19; 8 bases agree with TRBD2. Germline CDR1 and CDR2: LNHDA and SQIVND (reference sequence). This CDR3 spans 14 amino acids. J gave up 4 bases and V 6 bases, and 7 bases lay outside the gene matches. The CDR3 DNA is TGTGCCAGTAGGACCCGACGGGGGGGAGAGACCCAGTACTTC. The encoded protein is CASRTRRGGETQYF.

The J gene is TRBJ2-2, the V gene TRBV11-1, with 10 bases aligning to TRBD1. The trim removed 5 bases at V and 6 bases at J, leaving 12 bases unmatched. CDR3 length: 17 residues. Germline CDR1 reads SGHAT; CDR2 reads FQDESV (reference sequence). The CDR3, as DNA: TGTGCCAGCAGCCCACGACAGGGGGCGGGGGTATCCGGGGAGCTGTTTTTT. Protein sequence: CASSPRQGAGVSGELFF.

V and J are TRBV5-5 and TRBJ2-1; 10 nucleotides line up with TRBD2. This CDR3 has 15 amino acids. Germline assignment: CDR1 SGHKS and CDR2 YYEKEE (reference sequence). Trimming took 2 bases from V and 4 from J; bases not matched to a gene: 3. CDR3 DNA sequence: TGTGCCAGCAGCTTTGGTAGCGGGAGGTACAATGAGCAGTTCTTC. It encodes CASSFGSGRYNEQFF.

This clone showed up just a few times. The chain couples TRBV4-1 to TRBJ1-5; 10 nucleotides line up with TRBD1. V trimming: 1 base; J trimming: 7 bases; junction bases outside the gene matches: 4. The germline V gene has CDR1 MGHRA and CDR2 YSYEKL. The CDR3 contains 15 residues. The CDR3 reads CASSQVGQGYQPQHF. Here the CDR3 DNA reads TGCGCCAGCAGCCAAGTGGGACAGGGGTACCAGCCCCAGCATTTT.

This clone was found a few times. V gene TRBV6-5 combines with J gene TRBJ1-4, with TRBD1 matching over 10 bases. The CDR3 is 15 amino acids. Per the germline V gene, CDR1 is MNHEY and CDR2 is SVGAGI. Trimming removed 5 bases from V and 1 base from J; junction bases left unmatched: 1. In DNA, the CDR3 is TGTGCCAGCAGTCGGACAGGGGGAACTAATGAAAAACTGTTTTTT. Translation: CASSRTGGTNEKLFF.

This chain connects TRBV2 to TRBJ1-1; no reliable D call. Deletions cut 10 bases from V and 1 base from J, with 7 bases between. CDR3 length: 11 amino acids. The germline gives CDR1 SNHLY, CDR2 FYNNEI. This CDR3 is CATAGNTEAFF. The CDR3 bases are TGTGCCACCGCGGGGAACACTGAAGCTTTCTTT.

This clone was seen a handful of times. The chain links TRBV4-3 to TRBJ1-3; 8 bases are a match to TRBD1. Germline V gene sequence: CDR1 LGHNA, CDR2 YSLEER. V lost 4 bases, J lost 2 bases, and 7 bases stayed unmatched. This CDR3 comprises 16 residues. In DNA, the CDR3 is TGCGCCAGCAGCCCATGGACAGGGACCACTGGAAACACCATATATTTT. It is translated as CASSPWTGTTGNTIYF.

V is TRBV9 and J is TRBJ2-2, with 9 bases lining up with TRBD1. Losses at the gene ends were 0 bases for V and 4 bases for J; bases not matched to a gene: 10. The CDR3 has 18 residues. Germline V gene lookup returns CDR1 SGDLS and CDR2 YYNGEE. In nucleotides, the CDR3 is TGTGCCAGCAGCGTAGTGCCCCTCGGACAGGGGACCACCGGGGAGCTGTTTTTT. Amino acid sequence: CASSVVPLGQGTTGELFF.

The chain joins TRBV7-2 to TRBJ2-2; 7 bases are a match to TRBD1. This CDR3 has 15 amino acids. V shed 1 base and J 7 bases; nucleotides not matched to a gene: 6. Germline CDR1 and CDR2: SGHTA and FQGNSA. CDR3 nucleotide sequence: TGTGCCAGCAGCTTAGGACAGGGTTTCGGCGGGGAGCTGTTTTTT. Amino acids: CASSLGQGFGGELFF.

The genes are TRBV11-3 and TRBJ2-6; no clear D. Trimming took off 2 bases at V and 2 bases at J, with 7 bases between the two ends. The CDR3 spans 15 residues. Germline assignment: CDR1 SGHNT and CDR2 YENEEA. CDR3 DNA sequence: TGTGCCAGCAGCTTATATCCGGCTGGGGCCAACGTCCTGACTTTC. Its translation is CASSLYPAGANVLTF.

The rearrangement joins TRBV6-6 to TRBJ1-2, with D tentatively TRBD1 (6 bases). Per the germline V gene, CDR1 is MNHNY and CDR2 is SVGAGI (reference sequence). This CDR3 comprises 15 residues. Trimming pared 2 bases from V and 7 bases from J, leaving 17 bases between. The CDR3 DNA reads as TGTGCCAGCAGTTACCCAAAGACAGGTTTCGGTGGCTACACCTTC. Translation gives CASSYPKTGFGGYTF.

The rearrangement uses TRBV4-1 and TRBJ2-7; 11 nucleotides agree with TRBD1. V lost 5 bases, J lost 2 bases, and 8 bases stayed unmatched. Germline V gene data show CDR1 as MGHRA and CDR2 as YSYEKL. CDR3 size: 16 residues. DNA of the CDR3: TGCGCCAGCAGCGCGGAACCGGGACAGGGGGCCTACGAGCAGTACTTC. Translated: CASSAEPGQGAYEQYF.

This clone showed up just a few times. The chain carries TRBV2 and TRBJ2-6, with TRBD1 matching over 9 bases. Trimming at V came to 10 bases and at J to 0 bases, leaving 7 bases not matched to a gene. CDR3 length: 16 residues. CDR1 is SNHLY and CDR2 is FYNNEI in the germline V gene. CDR3 bases: TGTGCCACACCGGGACAGGGACTCTCTGGGGCCAACGTCCTGACTTTC. It encodes CATPGQGLSGANVLTF.

The rearrangement joins TRBV7-2 to TRBJ1-5, with D uncertain. V lost 1 base to trimming and J lost 5 bases, with 18 bases between them. Per germline, CDR1 SGHTA and CDR2 FQGNSA. CDR3 length equals 17 residues. The CDR3: CASSLGPEKRPDQPQHF. CDR3 DNA sequence: TGTGCCAGCAGCTTAGGTCCGGAGAAGCGGCCCGATCAGCCCCAGCATTTT.